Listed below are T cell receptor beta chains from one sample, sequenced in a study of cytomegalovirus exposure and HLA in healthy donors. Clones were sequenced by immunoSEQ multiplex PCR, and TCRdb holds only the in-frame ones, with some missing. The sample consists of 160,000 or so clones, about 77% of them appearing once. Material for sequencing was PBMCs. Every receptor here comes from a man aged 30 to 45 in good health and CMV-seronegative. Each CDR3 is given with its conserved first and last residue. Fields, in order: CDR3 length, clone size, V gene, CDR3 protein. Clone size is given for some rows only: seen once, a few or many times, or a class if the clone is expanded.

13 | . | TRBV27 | CASNHGSGRGQFF
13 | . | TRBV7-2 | CASSLGTGYGYTF
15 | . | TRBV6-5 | CASSYRTSGGYEQYF
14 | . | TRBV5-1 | CASSSGQGSYEQYF
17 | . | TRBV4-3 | CASSQDPTGGSRHGYTF
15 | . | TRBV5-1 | CASSFRGAKTGELFF
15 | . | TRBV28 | CASSLKRGGTDTQYF
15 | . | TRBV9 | CASSVGAGGNYGYTF
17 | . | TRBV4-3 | CASSQDRTGAFGNTIYF
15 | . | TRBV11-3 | CASSLAGGPLETQYF
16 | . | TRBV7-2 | CASSPVAGADSDTQYF
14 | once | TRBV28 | CASSRQGAGETQYF
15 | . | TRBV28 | CASSSPGGGLVEQYF
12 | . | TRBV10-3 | CAISDAPTEAFF
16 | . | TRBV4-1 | CASSQDGQTGANVLTF
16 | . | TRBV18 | CASSLRDSSARNTIYF
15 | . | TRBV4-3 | CASSQGSGVENIQYF
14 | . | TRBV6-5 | CASSPELTNEKLFF
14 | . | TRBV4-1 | CASRAGDRNYGYTF
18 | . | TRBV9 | CASSRGGAGEAGANVLTF
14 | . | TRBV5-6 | CASSSGTVYQPQHF
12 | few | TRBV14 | CASSPTGPTQYF
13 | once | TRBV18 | CASSQGENTEAFF
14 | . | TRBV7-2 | CASSPMGRGYEQYF
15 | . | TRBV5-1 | CASTRGNAATAEAFF
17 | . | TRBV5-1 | CASSLGTPGQGTYEQYF
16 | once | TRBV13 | CASSSPALAVHNEQFF
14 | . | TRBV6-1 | CASTRGTSVVEQYF
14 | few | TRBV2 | CASSPPDGDNEQFF
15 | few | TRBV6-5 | CASSYSRQGGTEAFF
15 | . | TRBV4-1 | CASSRFEGANQPQHF